These 23 T cell receptor beta chains were sequenced from one sample in a study of response to subunit inactivated influenza vaccine. TCRdb recomputed calls from the RT-PCR reads with MiXCR, one row per CDR3 protein. Altogether a few hundred thousand distinct CDR3 sequences are present, approximately 21% being singletons, with the ten largest covering about a tenth. Here the sequenced sample was PBMCs from blood, taken 21 months after vaccination. These receptors were collected from a man aged 50 to 69 who received an inactivated influenza vaccine.

This chain connects TRBV5-1 to TRBJ2-7; 9 bases match TRBD1. The germline V gene has CDR1 SGHRS and CDR2 YFSETQ. This CDR3 spans 13 amino acids. Trimming cost V 3 bases and J 6 bases; bases outside gene matches: 4. CDR3 in amino acids: CASSWDREGEQYF. The DNA for the CDR3 is TGCGCCAGCAGCTGGGACAGGGAGGGCGAGCAGTACTTC.

The CDR3: CASSLVGNNEKLFF. DNA for the CDR3: TGTGCCAGCAGCTTAGTCGGGAATAATGAAAAACTGTTTTTT. This rearrangement joins TRBV11-2 to TRBJ1-4; D is uncertain. Trimming removed 1 base at V and 4 bases at J, with 7 bases between. The CDR3 totals 14 residues. Germline CDR1 is SGHAT and CDR2 is FQNNGV.

This clonotype was seen a handful of times. This chain joins TRBV6-2 or TRBV6-3 and TRBJ2-7; the D call may be TRBD1 or TRBD2 (5 bases each). The length of the CDR3 is 16 residues. CDR1 and CDR2 (germline): MNHEY, SVGEGT. V was shortened by 0 bases and J by 7 bases, with 19 bases between the two germline ends. In DNA, the CDR3 is TGTGCCAGCAGTTACTCATCCCGGGGCACCCACGGTGAGCAGTACTTC. Protein sequence: CASSYSSRGTHGEQYF.

The V call is TRBV5-5, the J call TRBJ2-1; D gene uncertain. CDR1 SGHKS and CDR2 YYEKEE come from the germline V gene (reference sequence). CDR3 length equals 12 residues. Deletions cut 3 bases from V and 9 bases from J, with 10 bases between. Here the CDR3 reads CASSWPIAEQFF. The DNA of the CDR3 is TGTGCCAGCAGCTGGCCCATCGCTGAGCAGTTCTTC.

This clonotype has more than one count but fewer than ten. J is TRBJ1-1 and V is TRBV4-3; no clear D gene. Trimming stripped 1 base from V and 1 base from J, with 10 bases between. CDR1 is LGHNA, CDR2 YSLEER, per germline. The CDR3 runs 15 residues. The CDR3 nucleotides read TGCGCCAGCAGCCAAGTCTATCCATGGAACACTGAAGCTTTCTTT. It translates to CASSQVYPWNTEAFF.

The chain is built from TRBV9 and TRBJ2-3, with 7 bases lining up with TRBD1. The CDR3 contains 14 residues. Germline V lookup: CDR1 SGDLS, CDR2 YYNGEE. Trimming took 3 bases from V and 4 from J; bases not matched to a gene: 5. CDR3 loop: CASSARQGSDTQYF. DNA of the CDR3: TGTGCCAGCAGCGCCCGACAGGGATCAGATACGCAGTATTTT.

The V and J genes are TRBV2 and TRBJ1-1; no firm D call. Germline loops: CDR1 SNHLY, CDR2 FYNNEI. V dropped 3 bases and J dropped 6 bases, with 11 bases sitting between them. This CDR3 comprises 13 residues. Here the CDR3 reads CASSDSLDAEAFF. In nucleotides, the CDR3 is TGTGCCAGCAGTGACTCCCTTGACGCTGAAGCTTTCTTT.

This clonotype has only a few counts. The V call is TRBV12-3 or TRBV12-4, the J call TRBJ1-4; the match to TRBD1 covers 9 bases. This CDR3 is built from 14 residues. V shed 6 bases and J 7 bases; nucleotides not matched to a gene: 6. DNA of the CDR3: TGTGCCAGCAGCACAGGGGGCACTTTTGAAAAACTGTTTTTT. Translation gives CASSTGGTFEKLFF.

This clonotype was seen a few times. CDR3 DNA: TGTGCCAGCAGCTCAAGACCAACGGGTTACGAGCAGTACTTC. The encoded protein is CASSSRPTGYEQYF. The chain uses TRBV7-9 and TRBJ2-7; no firm D call. The V end lost 4 bases, the J end lost 4 bases, and 14 bases lay between the germline ends. The CDR3 contains 14 residues. The germline V gene encodes CDR1 SEHNR and CDR2 FQNEAQ (reference sequence).

This clonotype turned up a few times. This chain connects TRBV28 to TRBJ1-4, with TRBD1 matching over 8 bases. This CDR3 region has 15 residues. Unmatched junction bases numbered 12, after V lost 6 bases and J lost 9 bases. Germline lookup yields CDR1 MDHEN and CDR2 SYDVKM. The CDR3 region is CASSGFETGVQKLFF. CDR3 nucleotides: TGTGCCAGCAGCGGGTTCGAGACAGGGGTTCAAAAACTGTTTTTT.

This clonotype was seen many times. The V call is TRBV5-1, the J call TRBJ1-2; TRBD1 might be the D (6 bases). This CDR3 is 16 amino acids long. Deletions cut 4 bases from V and 5 bases from J, with 21 bases between. Per germline, CDR1 SGHRS and CDR2 YFSETQ. CDR3 region: CASSLNSPSTGYGYTF. CDR3 DNA sequence: TGCGCCAGCAGCCTAAACTCCCCTTCGACAGGATATGGCTACACCTTC.

The rearrangement uses TRBV20-1 and TRBJ1-5; TRBD1 is a possible D gene (5 bases). The V gene lost 2 bases and the J gene lost 5 bases, with 13 bases spanning the gap. The V gene's germline CDR1 is DFQATT and CDR2 SNEGSKA (reference sequence). The CDR3 extends over 14 amino acids. The CDR3 nucleotides read TGCAGTGCTAGATCCGGGACGGTCTATCAGCCCCAGCATTTT. It encodes CSARSGTVYQPQHF.

This clonotype has a handful of counts. The chain couples TRBV7-2 to TRBJ2-4; D not certain. The CDR3 is 12 amino acids. Germline values: CDR1 SGHTA, CDR2 FQGNSA. Between the trimmed V and J ends, which lost 3 bases and 4 bases, there was a span of 4 bases. In DNA, the CDR3 is TGTGCCAGCAGCTTTCCTAAAAACATTCAGTACTTC. Translation: CASSFPKNIQYF.

The J gene is TRBJ1-2, the V gene TRBV12-3 or TRBV12-4; D unresolved. The CDR3 totals 13 residues. V was clipped by 5 bases and J by 8 bases, with 15 bases between them. The CDR3 DNA follows: TGTGCCAGCAGTCTCCCCGGTTTGACGGGCTACACCTTC. Its translation is CASSLPGLTGYTF.

This chain joins TRBV20-1 and TRBJ1-2; possible D gene TRBD1, 5 bases. The CDR3 sequence is 15 residues long. The germline V gene encodes CDR1 DFQATT and CDR2 SNEGSKA (reference sequence). V was trimmed by 3 bases and J by 6 bases, leaving 20 bases between them. The CDR3 loop is CSASPSARRGNGYTF. The CDR3 region has the DNA TGCAGTGCTAGCCCGTCCGCCAGGAGGGGTAATGGCTACACCTTC.

This clonotype was seen more than once but under ten times. V is TRBV2 and J is TRBJ2-7, with 8 bases that match TRBD1. CDR1 is SNHLY and CDR2 is FYNNEI in the germline V gene. This CDR3 is built from 13 residues. V lost 5 bases, J lost 6 bases, and 6 bases stayed unmatched. The CDR3 sequence: CASSWTGQREQYF. The DNA for the CDR3 is TGTGCCAGCAGTTGGACAGGGCAACGCGAGCAGTACTTC.

This clonotype was counted between two and nine times. The rearrangement joins TRBV6-2 or TRBV6-3 to TRBJ2-7; D is ambiguous. In germline, CDR1 is MNHEY, CDR2 SVGEGT. Deletions cut 6 bases from V and 2 bases from J, with 8 bases between. This CDR3 is 12 amino acids long. The DNA for the CDR3 is TGTGCCAGCAGCACAGAAACCTACGAGCAGTACTTC. It translates to CASSTETYEQYF.

V is TRBV3-1 and J is TRBJ2-7; 7 bases are shared with TRBD1. CDR1 is LGHDT and CDR2 is YNNKEL in the germline V gene (reference sequence). The CDR3 extends over 13 amino acids. The junction had 4 bases not matched to a gene; V was cut back by 2 bases and J by 6 bases. In nucleotides, the CDR3 is TGTGCCAGCAGCCAACCCCGGACAGGCGAGCAGTACTTC. Amino acid sequence: CASSQPRTGEQYF.

This clonotype was counted between two and nine times. The V call is TRBV7-8, the J call TRBJ1-6, with TRBD1 matching over 9 bases. J lost 9 bases, V lost 4 bases, and 7 bases had no gene match. Germline CDR1 reads SGHVS; CDR2 reads FQNEAQ. The CDR3 spans 15 residues. In nucleotides, the CDR3 is TGTGCCAGCAGCTCAGGACAGGGGCCTAGTTCACCCCTCCACTTT. Its translation is CASSSGQGPSSPLHF.

This rearrangement joins TRBV20-1 to TRBJ2-2, with D perhaps TRBD1 (7 bases). The CDR3 is 15 residues long. V lost 6 bases and J lost 1, with 15 bases in between. The V gene's germline CDR1 is DFQATT and CDR2 SNEGSKA (reference sequence). CDR3 in amino acids: CSAIAGQKNTGELFF. DNA for the CDR3: TGCAGTGCCATTGCGGGACAGAAGAACACCGGGGAGCTGTTTTTT.

The rearrangement links TRBV27 to TRBJ2-3; TRBD2 matches at 8 bases. Germline V gene data show CDR1 as MNHEY and CDR2 as SMNVEV (reference sequence). The J segment lost 2 bases and the V segment lost 2 bases, leaving 9 bases of the junction unmatched. CDR3 size: 17 residues. The CDR3 protein is CASSLKGLGGITDTQYF. CDR3 sequence (DNA): TGTGCCAGCAGTTTAAAGGGACTAGGGGGAATCACAGATACGCAGTATTTT.

The CDR3 sequence: CASSYGQGIISPLHF. As DNA, the CDR3 is TGTGCCAGCAGTTACGGACAGGGGATAATCTCACCCCTCCACTTT. The rearrangement joins TRBV6-5 to TRBJ1-6, with 9 bases identical to TRBD1. Germline CDR1 is MNHEY and CDR2 is SVGAGI. V gave up 2 bases and J gave up 10 bases; unmatched junction bases: 6. This CDR3 is 15 amino acids long.

This chain connects TRBV25-1 to TRBJ1-5; 7 nucleotides align to TRBD1. In germline, CDR1 is MGHDK, CDR2 SYGVNS. The CDR3 loop spans 13 amino acids. V shed 3 bases and J 6 bases; nucleotides not matched to a gene: 2. CDR3 sequence reads: CASSETGSQPQHF. CDR3 bases: TGTGCCAGCAGTGAGACAGGGTCTCAGCCCCAGCATTTT.